This record concerns one T cell receptor beta chain sequence. This record comes from a study of cytotoxic CD8 clonotypes in ibrutinib-treated CLL. This CDR3 contains 17 residues. After removal of 6 bases from V and 5 bases from J, the junction contained 14 bases not matched to a gene. Germline V CDR1 and CDR2: SGHRS, YFSETQ. Clones were read by immunoSEQ multiplex PCR, and TCRdb kept only the in-frame ones, dropping some. Among approximately 280,000 clones, 60% to 80% were seen once, and the ten largest hold about 5.8%. Specimen: PBMCs, collected at disease progression, from a patient treated with ibrutinib. The receptor's source is a human donor with chronic lymphocytic leukemia. This rearrangement joins TRBV5-1 to TRBJ2-1, with 10 bases lining up with TRBD2. The CDR3, as DNA: TGCGCCAGCACCCCCATCCCGGGACTAGCGAGAGACAATGAGCAGTTCTTC. This codes for CASTPIPGLARDNEQFF.